Following are 8 T cell receptor beta chains from one sample sequenced in a study of T cell repertoires in cytomegalovirus infection. TCRdb re-called the reads through MiXCR, storing one row per CDR3 protein. The table has about 440,000 distinct CDR3 sequences, about a third seen once. The source material was PBMCs. The receptors shown here come from a human donor in good health (CMV status not recorded). Some clones in this sample may be carry-over from other donors' samples.

This clonotype was observed many times. The V and J genes are TRBV2 and TRBJ1-5, with D perhaps TRBD1 (5 bases). CDR3 length: 16 residues. Per germline, CDR1 SNHLY and CDR2 FYNNEI. Trimming removed 6 bases at V and 2 bases at J, with 17 bases between. This CDR3 is CASRGESGKGNQPQHF. As DNA, the CDR3 is TGTGCCAGCAGGGGGGAGTCGGGGAAGGGCAATCAGCCCCAGCATTTT.

This clonotype was detected a few times. This rearrangement joins TRBV27 to TRBJ2-1; 7 nucleotides align to TRBD2. Germline V CDR1 and CDR2: MNHEY, SMNVEV (reference sequence). This CDR3 has 16 residues. After removal of 0 bases from V and 8 bases from J, the junction contained 10 bases not matched to a gene. CDR3 DNA: TGTGCCAGCAGTTTATCTCCGGGGGGAGGTAACCATGAGCAGTTCTTC. Residues: CASSLSPGGGNHEQFF.

CDR3 coding DNA: TGTGCCAGCAGCTTGTCGGGGCTGTTTTTT. This encodes CASSLSGLFF. This chain joins TRBV5-8 and TRBJ2-2; no firm D call. V was pared by 1 base and J by 13 bases, with 5 bases between. The length of the CDR3 is 10 residues. Germline loops: CDR1 SGHTS, CDR2 YDEGEE.

This clonotype was recorded a few times. The chain employs TRBV7-9 and TRBJ2-3, with 11 positions matching TRBD2. J was trimmed by 2 bases and V by 4 bases; bases with no gene match: 11. Germline CDR1 SEHNR, CDR2 FQNEAQ (reference sequence). The CDR3 has 18 amino acids. CDR3 in amino acids: CASSSRRLAGGITDTQYF. The CDR3 coding sequence is TGTGCCAGCAGCTCCCGGCGGCTAGCGGGGGGTATCACAGATACGCAGTATTTT. The full variable domain, with the rest looked up from reference TRBV7-9 and TRBJ2-3, is DTGVSQNPRHKITKRGQNVTFRCDPISEHNRLYWYRQTLGQGPEFLTYFQNEAQLEKSRLLSDRFSAERPKGSFSTLEIQRTEQGDSAMYLCASSSRRLAGGITDTQYFGPGTRLTVL.

This sequence joins TRBV20-1 and TRBJ1-5; 9 bases are shared with TRBD1. Trimming at V came to 3 bases and at J to 7 bases, leaving 10 bases not matched to a gene. CDR3 size: 15 residues. Germline CDR1 reads DFQATT; CDR2 reads SNEGSKA (reference sequence). CDR3 residues: CSARAGQGDAQPQHF. The DNA for the CDR3 is TGCAGTGCTAGGGCGGGACAGGGTGACGCCCAGCCCCAGCATTTT.

There are a few counts of this clonotype. The gene calls are TRBV5-6 and TRBJ2-1; D remains unclear. CDR3 length equals 16 residues. V was clipped by 0 bases and J by 7 bases, with 17 bases between them. Germline CDR1 and CDR2: SGHDT and YYEEEE. CDR3 region: CASSLAYSGQRNEQFF. CDR3 coding DNA: TGTGCCAGCAGCTTGGCTTATTCAGGCCAGCGAAATGAGCAGTTCTTC.

As concerns this clonotype: This may be a read error: a much more frequent sequence differs by one nucleotide. CDR3 sequence reads: CASSLRGVGVNTYEQYF. The CDR3 bases are TGTGCCAGCAGCTTACGGGGGGTCGGGGTTAACACCTACGAGCAGTACTTC. The rearrangement joins TRBV7-8 to TRBJ2-7; 7 bases are shared with TRBD2. V shed 2 bases, J shed 2 bases, and the junction held 12 bases outside the gene matches. The CDR3 totals 17 residues. Germline CDR1 and CDR2: SGHVS and FQNEAQ.

This clonotype was detected only a few times. The chain uses TRBV7-6 and TRBJ1-1; D not certain. This CDR3 comprises 14 residues. V was trimmed by 0 bases and J by 5 bases, leaving 10 bases between them. Germline V CDR1 and CDR2: SGHVS, FNYEAQ. CDR3 residues: CASSLASGTTEAFF. The CDR3 DNA reads as TGTGCCAGCAGCTTAGCATCAGGCACTACTGAAGCTTTCTTT.